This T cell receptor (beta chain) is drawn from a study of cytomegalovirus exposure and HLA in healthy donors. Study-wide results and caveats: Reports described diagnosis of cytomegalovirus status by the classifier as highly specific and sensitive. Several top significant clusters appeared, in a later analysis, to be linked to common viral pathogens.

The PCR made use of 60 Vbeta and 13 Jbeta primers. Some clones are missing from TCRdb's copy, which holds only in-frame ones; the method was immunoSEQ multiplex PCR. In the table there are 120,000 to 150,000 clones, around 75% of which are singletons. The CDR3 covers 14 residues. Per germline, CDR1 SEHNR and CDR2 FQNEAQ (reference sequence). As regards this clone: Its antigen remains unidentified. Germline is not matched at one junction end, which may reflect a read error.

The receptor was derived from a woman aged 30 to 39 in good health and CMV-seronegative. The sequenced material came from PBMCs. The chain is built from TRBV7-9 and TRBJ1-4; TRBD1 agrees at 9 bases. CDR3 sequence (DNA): TGTTCCAGCAGCACTGGACAGGGGAATGAAAAACTGTTTTTT. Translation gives CSSSTGQGNEKLFF.